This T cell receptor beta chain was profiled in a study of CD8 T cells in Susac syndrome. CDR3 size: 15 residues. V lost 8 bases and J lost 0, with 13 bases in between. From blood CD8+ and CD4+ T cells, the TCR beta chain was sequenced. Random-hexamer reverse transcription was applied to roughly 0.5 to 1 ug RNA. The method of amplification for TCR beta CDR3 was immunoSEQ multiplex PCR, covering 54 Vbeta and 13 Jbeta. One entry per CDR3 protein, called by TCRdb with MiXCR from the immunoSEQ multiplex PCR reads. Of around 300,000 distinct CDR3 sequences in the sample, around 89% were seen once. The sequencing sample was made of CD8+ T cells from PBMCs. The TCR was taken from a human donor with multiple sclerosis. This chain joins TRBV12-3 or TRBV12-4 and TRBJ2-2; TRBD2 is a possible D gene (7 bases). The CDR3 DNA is TGTGCCAGCCTAGGGGGGGCCCCGAACACCGGGGAGCTGTTTTTT. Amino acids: CASLGGAPNTGELFF.